This record looks at one T cell receptor (beta chain) sequence and its context. The trim removed 4 bases at V and 7 bases at J, leaving 9 bases unmatched. CDR1 SGHRS and CDR2 YFSETQ come from the germline V gene. There are 15 residues in the CDR3. Per the study methods: Amplifying reference gene primers gave estimates of nucleated cell counts. Sequencing was performed with immunoSEQ multiplex PCR; in TCRdb, only in-frame clones are kept and a portion is missing. The V and J calls and clone size are taken from that table; D and trimming were inferred from the DNA. Among under 250,000 clones listed, approximately 84% were seen once. These data originate in a study of blood T cell repertoires in COVID-19. Across the study: Researchers got acute and convalescent COVID-19 samples from the United States, Italy and Spain. PBMCs, B-cell-depleted T cells, or T cells were the source of the cDNA or gDNA that made up the material.

The rearrangement joins TRBV5-1 to TRBJ1-2; 11 bases line up with TRBD1. The clonotype comes from a middle-aged man who had recovered from COVID-19. The source material was peripheral blood. CDR3 protein: CASSAAGTGGGGYTF. As DNA, the CDR3 is TGCGCCAGCAGCGCCGCCGGGACAGGGGGTGGTGGCTACACCTTC.